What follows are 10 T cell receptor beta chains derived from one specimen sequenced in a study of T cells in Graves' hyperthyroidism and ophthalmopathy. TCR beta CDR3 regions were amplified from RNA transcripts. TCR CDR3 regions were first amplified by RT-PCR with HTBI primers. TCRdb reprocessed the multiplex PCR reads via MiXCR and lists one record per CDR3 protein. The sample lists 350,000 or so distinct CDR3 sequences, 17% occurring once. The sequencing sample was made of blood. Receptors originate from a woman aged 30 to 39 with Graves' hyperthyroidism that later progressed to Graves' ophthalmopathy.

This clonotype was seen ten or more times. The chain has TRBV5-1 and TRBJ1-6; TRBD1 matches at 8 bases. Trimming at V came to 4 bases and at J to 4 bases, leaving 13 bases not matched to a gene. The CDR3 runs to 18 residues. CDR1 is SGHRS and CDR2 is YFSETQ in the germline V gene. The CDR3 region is CASSLTRQGMIYNSPLHF. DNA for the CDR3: TGCGCCAGCAGCCTTACTAGACAGGGGATGATTTATAATTCACCCCTCCACTTT.

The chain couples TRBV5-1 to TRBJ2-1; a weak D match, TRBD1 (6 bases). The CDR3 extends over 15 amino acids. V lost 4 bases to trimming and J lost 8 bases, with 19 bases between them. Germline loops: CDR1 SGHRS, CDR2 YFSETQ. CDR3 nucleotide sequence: TGCGCCAGCAGCGTGCCATCCACAGGGAGCGATGAGCAGTTCTTC. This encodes CASSVPSTGSDEQFF.

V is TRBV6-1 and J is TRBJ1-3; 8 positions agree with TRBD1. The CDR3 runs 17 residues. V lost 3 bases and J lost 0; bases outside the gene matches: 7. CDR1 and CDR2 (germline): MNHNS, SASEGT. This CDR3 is CASSDRWDRLSGNTIYF. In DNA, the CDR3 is TGTGCCAGCAGTGACAGATGGGACAGGCTCTCTGGAAACACCATATATTTT.

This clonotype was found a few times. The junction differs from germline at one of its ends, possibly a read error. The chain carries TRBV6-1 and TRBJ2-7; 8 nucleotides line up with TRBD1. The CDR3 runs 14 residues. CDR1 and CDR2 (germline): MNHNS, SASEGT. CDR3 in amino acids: CASREAGGVYEQYF. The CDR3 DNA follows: TGTGCCAGCAGGGAAGCAGGGGGCGTCTACGAGCAGTACTTC.

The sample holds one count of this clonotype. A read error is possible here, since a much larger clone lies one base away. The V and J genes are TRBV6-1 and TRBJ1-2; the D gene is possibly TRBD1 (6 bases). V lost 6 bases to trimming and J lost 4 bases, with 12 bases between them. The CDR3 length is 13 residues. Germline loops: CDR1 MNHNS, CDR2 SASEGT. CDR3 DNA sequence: TGTGCCAGCAGGGACAGCCTGGTCTATGGCTACACCTTC. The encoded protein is CASRDSLVYGYTF.

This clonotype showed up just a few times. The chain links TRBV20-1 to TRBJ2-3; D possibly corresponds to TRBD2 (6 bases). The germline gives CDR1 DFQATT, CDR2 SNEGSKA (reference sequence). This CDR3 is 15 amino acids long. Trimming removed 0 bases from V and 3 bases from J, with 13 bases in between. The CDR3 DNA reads TGCAGTGCTAGAGATCTGGAGGGGAGGACAGATACGCAGTATTTT. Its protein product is CSARDLEGRTDTQYF.

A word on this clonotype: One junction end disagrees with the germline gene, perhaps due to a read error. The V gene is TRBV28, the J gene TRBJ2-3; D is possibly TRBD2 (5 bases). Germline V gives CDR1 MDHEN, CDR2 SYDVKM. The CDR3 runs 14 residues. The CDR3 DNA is TGTGCCAGCAGTTTCGTAGCCGGGGATGATACGCAATATTTT. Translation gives CASSFVAGDDTQYF. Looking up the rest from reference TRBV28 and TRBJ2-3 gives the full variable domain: DVKVTQSSRYLVKRTGEKVFLECVQDMDHENMFWYRQDPGLGLRLIYFSYDVKMKEKGDIPEGYSVSREKKERFSLILESASTNQTSMYLCASSFVAGDDTQYFGPGTRLTVL.

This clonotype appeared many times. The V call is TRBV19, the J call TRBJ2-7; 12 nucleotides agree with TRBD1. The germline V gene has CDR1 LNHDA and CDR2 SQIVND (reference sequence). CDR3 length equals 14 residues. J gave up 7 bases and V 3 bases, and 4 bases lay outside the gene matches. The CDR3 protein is CASSMGQGAGEQYF. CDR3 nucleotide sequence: TGTGCCAGTAGTATGGGACAGGGGGCCGGGGAGCAGTACTTC.

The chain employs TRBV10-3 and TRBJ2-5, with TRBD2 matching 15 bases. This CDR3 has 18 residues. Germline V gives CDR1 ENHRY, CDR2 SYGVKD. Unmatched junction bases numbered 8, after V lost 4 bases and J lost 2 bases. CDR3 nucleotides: TGTGCCATCAGTGCGGGACTAGCGGGGGGAGATGGACAAGAGACCCAGTACTTC. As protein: CAISAGLAGGDGQETQYF.

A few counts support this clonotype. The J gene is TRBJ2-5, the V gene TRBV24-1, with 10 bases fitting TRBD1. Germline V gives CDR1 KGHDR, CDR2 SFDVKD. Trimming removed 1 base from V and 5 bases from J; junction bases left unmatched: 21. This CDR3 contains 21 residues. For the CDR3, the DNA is TGTGCCACCAGTGATTTTAGGACAGGGGGATCCGGGGGCGCGATCGTGGAGACCCAGTACTTC. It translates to CATSDFRTGGSGGAIVETQYF.